This T cell receptor beta chain originates from a study of blood T cells in healthy people across ages. The study's findings and limits: Unsorted PBMC material precluded a definitive naive versus antigen-experienced comparison.

It was with a sample-barcoded 5' primer and a J-beta primer mix that a second PCR of roughly 7 to 12 cycles was run. TCRdb called the 5' RACE reads again in MiXCR, with one record for every CDR3 protein. The data show 1.6 million or so distinct CDR3 sequences, about 31% seen once. The table lists this clonotype with a few counts. Its target is unknown. Each sample yielded at least 5 micrograms of PBMC total RNA. Sequencing used blood. The origin of this receptor is a woman in her 30s in good health.

CDR3 sequence reads: CASSPSRGPFYGYTF. CDR3 in DNA: TGTGCCAGCTCACCTTCTCGCGGCCCCTTCTATGGCTACACCTTC. This chain joins TRBV18 and TRBJ1-2; the D is unclear. The CDR3 contains 15 residues. Germline CDR1 is KGHSH and CDR2 is LQKENI. V was cut by 3 bases and J by 4 bases, with 15 bases left in between.